This T cell receptor beta chain came from a study of blood T cell repertoires in COVID-19. V lost 4 bases to trimming and J lost 5 bases, with 14 bases between them. Germline V lookup: CDR1 SNHLY, CDR2 FYNNEI. This CDR3 is 14 amino acids long. The data were produced by immunoSEQ multiplex PCR, yet TCRdb's version contains in-frame clones alone and is incomplete. This repertoire shows just over 300,000 clones, about nine tenths found once; its top ten account for about 2.3%. As to this clone: Other DNA variants within this sample encode the same CDR3.

The V gene is TRBV2, the J gene TRBJ1-2; D ambiguous. The clonotype comes from a man between 18 and 35 years old with active or convalescent COVID-19. Material for sequencing was peripheral blood. CDR3: CASSVSALSYGYTF. DNA of the CDR3: TGTGCCAGCAGTGTCAGTGCCCTTTCTTATGGCTACACCTTC.